This TCR beta chain is drawn from a study of human T cells and chemical hapten exposure. About the study: Diagnoses of alopecia areata, totalis or universalis occurred in mostly female patients.

There are 12 residues in the CDR3. The germline gives CDR1 DFQATT, CDR2 SNEGSKA (reference sequence). Via MiXCR, TCRdb re-called the RACE reads, giving one row per CDR3 protein. The data show 190,000 or so distinct CDR3 sequences, with 25% to 30% seen just once and 2.9% held by the top ten. Sample time point: pre-sensitization, week 0. The treatment here: therapeutic diphenylcyclopropenone sensitization with weekly scalp DPC. A note on this clonotype: Its antigen is as yet unknown.

Study-wide results and limits: Expanded TCRs grouped into significantly more large CDR3 similarity clusters than controls produced.

The receptor was isolated from a woman aged 30 to 39 with alopecia areata. Some clones in this sample may be carry-over from other donors' samples. This specimen was whole blood, taken in connection with sensitization to the hapten diphenylcyclopropenone (DPC). This rearrangement joins TRBV20-1 to TRBJ2-3; D not resolved. In DNA, the CDR3 is TGCAGGGCCCCGGGTCAGGCAGATACGCAGTATTTT. This encodes CRAPGQADTQYF.